The 15 T cell receptor beta chains below come from one sample, sequenced in a study of T-cell reconstitution after alpha-beta-depleted transplantation in children. During its preparation, the TCRbeta library received unique molecular identifiers. MiXCR was run by TCRdb on the PCR reads, yielding one entry per CDR3 protein. The profile shows about 610,000 distinct CDR3 sequences, roughly a tenth of them singletons. The sample consisted of PBMCs from the stem cell graft donor, taken from the stem cell graft. These receptors all come from a human donor who donated a stem cell graft to a child with acute myeloid leukemia.

The chain has TRBV9 and TRBJ2-7; 7 bases are a match to TRBD2. With V trimmed by 0 bases and J by 7 bases, 13 bases remained unmatched. This CDR3 is 16 amino acids long. CDR1 is SGDLS, CDR2 YYNGEE, per germline. This CDR3 reads CASSVASGTTFGEQYF. CDR3 DNA: TGTGCCAGCAGCGTAGCGTCCGGGACTACCTTTGGAGAGCAGTACTTC.

This clonotype occurred a few times. V is TRBV5-1 and J is TRBJ2-1, with D uncertain. The CDR3 runs 17 residues. V lost 3 bases and J lost 2, with 18 bases in between. Germline V lookup: CDR1 SGHRS, CDR2 YFSETQ. The CDR3 DNA sequence: TGCGCCAGCAGCTCCTCTGGAAACTACCACCCCTACAATGAGCAGTTCTTC. Amino acid sequence: CASSSSGNYHPYNEQFF.

The genes are TRBV20-1 and TRBJ2-7; D gene uncertain. V lost 4 bases to trimming and J lost 2 bases, with 18 bases between them. The CDR3 has 15 amino acids. CDR1 is DFQATT and CDR2 is SNEGSKA in the germline V gene (reference sequence). CDR3 loop: CSAKWRGEVPYEQYF. The CDR3 DNA follows: TGCAGTGCTAAATGGCGTGGAGAGGTTCCCTACGAGCAGTACTTC.

There are a few counts of this clonotype. CDR3 nucleotides: TGCGCCAGCAGCCCCTTACTAGCGGGAGCTGGAGATACGCAGTATTTT. Its translation: CASSPLLAGAGDTQYF. This rearrangement joins TRBV5-1 to TRBJ2-3; TRBD2 matches 11 bases. The CDR3 spans 16 residues. With 4 bases clipped from V and 5 bases from J, the junction kept 9 bases outside the gene matches. Germline CDR1 SGHRS, CDR2 YFSETQ.

This clonotype was observed many times. The chain uses TRBV7-2 and TRBJ2-3; the match to TRBD2 covers 13 bases. V lost 1 base to trimming and J lost 3 bases; unmatched junction nucleotides: 4. The CDR3 covers 17 residues. Germline V gives CDR1 SGHTA, CDR2 FQGNSA. The DNA of the CDR3 is TGTGCCAGCAGCTTAGTCCCGACTAGCGGGAGGACAGATACGCAGTATTTT. Protein product: CASSLVPTSGRTDTQYF.

This clonotype has a handful of counts. One base away lies a much larger clone, so this may be a sequencing read error. The chain recombines TRBV7-9 with TRBJ2-1; 7 positions agree with TRBD2. The V and J ends lost 5 bases and 0 bases, in that order; junction bases with no gene match: 4. Germline-derived CDR1 and CDR2 are SEHNR and FQNEAQ (reference sequence). The CDR3 spans 15 residues. CDR3 bases: TGTGCCAGCAGCCTTAGCGGGCTCTCCTACAATGAGCAGTTCTTC. Residues: CASSLSGLSYNEQFF.

This clonotype turned up a few times. The genes are TRBV5-1 and TRBJ1-1; no definite D call. Deletions cut 2 bases from V and 4 bases from J, with 12 bases between. The CDR3 runs to 14 residues. Germline V CDR1 and CDR2: SGHRS, YFSETQ. CDR3 DNA sequence: TGCGCCAGCAGCTTTGGTGCTGGCGGCACTGAAGCTTTCTTT. It yields the protein CASSFGAGGTEAFF.

Only one count was recorded for this clonotype. The chain employs TRBV28 and TRBJ2-3, with TRBD1 matching 11 bases. With V trimmed by 5 bases and J by 3 bases, 13 bases remained unmatched. The germline V gene encodes CDR1 MDHEN and CDR2 SYDVKM. The CDR3 sequence is 18 residues long. In DNA, the CDR3 is TGTGCCAGCAGTCCCCGGACAGGGGGCGCGTTGAGGACAGATACGCAGTATTTT. Translated, it gives CASSPRTGGALRTDTQYF.

V gene TRBV20-1 combines with J gene TRBJ2-3; TRBD2 agrees at 7 bases. V trimming: 1 base; J trimming: 0 bases; junction bases outside the gene matches: 13. Germline V gives CDR1 DFQATT, CDR2 SNEGSKA (reference sequence). This CDR3 is built from 18 residues. The chain's CDR3 is CSARVPSGPSTSTDTQYF. CDR3 nucleotide sequence: TGCAGTGCTAGAGTCCCTAGCGGACCTAGCACTAGCACAGATACGCAGTATTTT.

The CDR3 nucleotides read TGTGCCAGCAGTGACCGGACGGGACCCCTCCACTTT. As protein: CASSDRTGPLHF. This sequence joins TRBV27 and TRBJ1-6; D gene unclear. V was shortened by 5 bases and J by 12 bases, with 11 bases between the two germline ends. Germline lookup yields CDR1 MNHEY and CDR2 SMNVEV (reference sequence). The CDR3 spans 12 residues.

This clonotype showed up many times. The rearrangement links TRBV4-3 to TRBJ2-2; either TRBD1 or TRBD2 may supply D (6 bases each). The CDR3 loop spans 15 amino acids. V lost 2 bases, J lost 8 bases, and 15 bases lay in between. Germline V gene data show CDR1 as LGHNA and CDR2 as YSLEER. CDR3 sequence (DNA): TGCGCCAGCAGCCAAACCGGGACTCAGGGGGGGGAGCTGTTTTTT. It specifies CASSQTGTQGGELFF.

A few counts support this clonotype. The rearrangement uses TRBV7-8 and TRBJ1-5; a weak D match, TRBD1 (6 bases). The CDR3 has 15 residues. The germline V and J ends were trimmed by 6 bases and 0 bases, with 12 bases remaining between them. Germline V gene sequence: CDR1 SGHVS, CDR2 FQNEAQ. The CDR3 loop is CASSPDRISNQPQHF. CDR3 nucleotide sequence: TGTGCCAGCAGTCCAGACAGGATTAGCAATCAGCCCCAGCATTTT.

CDR3 nucleotide sequence: TGTGCCAGCAGCTTTTGGCGGGAGACCGGGGAGCTGTTTTTT. It codes for CASSFWRETGELFF. V usage is TRBV7-9 and J usage is TRBJ2-2, with 7 bases that match TRBD2. This CDR3 is 14 amino acids long. Per the germline V gene, CDR1 is SEHNR and CDR2 is FQNEAQ (reference sequence). The J segment lost 5 bases and the V segment lost 3 bases, leaving 3 bases of the junction unmatched.

This clonotype was recorded many times. The chain employs TRBV11-2 and TRBJ2-1; 7 bases are a match to TRBD2. The CDR3 sequence is 17 residues long. V was clipped by 1 base and J by 1 base; unmatched bases: 7. The germline CDR1 and CDR2 sequences are SGHAT and FQNNGV. The DNA for the CDR3 is TGTGCCAGCAGCTTAGGGTTGGGGGAGGGATCCTACAATGAGCAGTTCTTC. It encodes CASSLGLGEGSYNEQFF.

There are a few counts of this clonotype. The V gene is TRBV12-3 or TRBV12-4, the J gene TRBJ1-1; D is undetermined. V was clipped by 3 bases and J by 6 bases, with 11 bases between them. CDR3 size: 13 residues. The CDR3: CASSFRGGPEAFF. CDR3 coding DNA: TGTGCCAGCAGTTTTCGAGGTGGGCCTGAAGCTTTCTTT.